The T cell receptor (beta chain) described here comes from a study of cytomegalovirus exposure and HLA in healthy donors. The ends lost 4 bases at V and 0 bases at J; junction bases unmatched: 3. There are 15 residues in the CDR3. The germline V gene has CDR1 SGHTA and CDR2 FQGNSA. Study-wide results and caveats: Reportedly, fewer N-insertions than the approximately 690-donor mean appeared in an Asian-associated ancestry cluster in a later analysis.

This clone was found a few times. Its specificity is unknown. 13 Jbeta primers and 60 Vbeta primers were used for the PCR. TCRdb keeps only in-frame clones here, not all; method: immunoSEQ multiplex PCR. This table has more than 85,000 clones, under 80% appearing once. The sequence was obtained from a woman aged 40 to 50 in good health and CMV-seropositive. The sequencing sample was made of PBMCs. V and J are TRBV7-2 and TRBJ1-3, with 7 bases aligning to TRBD1. This chain's CDR3 is CASSSSGGSGNTIYF. In DNA, the CDR3 is TGTGCCAGCAGCTCCTCAGGGGGCTCTGGAAACACCATATATTTT.